The rows below give T cell receptor beta chains drawn from one sample of a study of blood T cell repertoires in COVID-19. The table came from immunoSEQ multiplex PCR; TCRdb's copy has only in-frame clones and leaves some out. The sample lists approximately 230,000 clones; about 89% were seen once. Sequencing used PBMCs or T cells enriched from blood (not recorded which). All receptors derive from a woman aged 25 to 39 who had recovered from COVID-19. Each CDR3 is given with its conserved first and last residue. The D gene is left open where the match is weak. Not every row has a clone size; where given, it reads once, few, many or a size class.

>TRBV18|-|TRBJ2-3|-
CASSPETDTQYF
TGTGCCAGCTCACCCGAGACAGATACGCAGTATTTT
>TRBV14|TRBD2|TRBJ2-7|-
CASSPREVHEQYF
TGTGCCAGCAGCCCGCGGGAGGTACACGAGCAGTACTTC
>TRBV7-9|TRBD1|TRBJ2-7|-
CASSFVRTGAYEQYF
TGTGCCAGCAGCTTTGTAAGGACAGGAGCTTACGAGCAGTACTTC
>TRBV4-3|-|TRBJ2-7|-
CASSIRADGDYEQYF
TGCGCCAGCAGCATAAGAGCGGATGGGGACTACGAGCAGTACTTC
>TRBV28|-|TRBJ2-1|-
CASRPTGGTGFHEQFF
TGTGCCAGCAGGCCAACGGGGGGGACAGGGTTCCATGAGCAGTTCTTC
>TRBV7-3|-|TRBJ2-3|-
CASSSGTTDTQYF
TGTGCCAGCAGTTCCGGGACTACAGATACGCAGTATTTT
>TRBV7-9|TRBD1|TRBJ1-2|few
CAAGTGAGDYGYTF
TGTGCCGCCGGGACAGGGGCCGGGGACTATGGCTACACCTTC
>TRBV28|TRBD1|TRBJ2-3|once
CASRTGLVNTQYF
TGTGCCAGCCGGACAGGGTTGGTAAATACGCAGTATTTT
>TRBV4-2|-|TRBJ2-7|-
CASSQDSAFSYEQYF
TGTGCCAGCAGCCAAGATTCAGCGTTCTCCTACGAGCAGTACTTC
>TRBV28|TRBD1|TRBJ1-5|-
CASSWEPTGGRNQPQHF
TGTGCCAGCAGTTGGGAACCGACAGGGGGTCGCAATCAGCCCCAGCATTTT
>TRBV7-8|-|TRBJ2-3|once
CASSLGGNTQYF
TGTGCCAGCAGCTTAGGAGGTAATACGCAGTATTTT
>TRBV9|-|TRBJ1-5|-
CASSVGHNNQPQHF
TGTGCCAGCAGCGTGGGACACAACAATCAGCCCCAGCATTTT
>TRBV7-2|TRBD2|TRBJ2-1|-
CASSFGTNNEQFF
TGTGCCAGCAGCTTCGGGACTAACAATGAGCAGTTCTTC
>TRBV9|-|TRBJ1-2|-
CASSPQYAGGGYTF
TGTGCCAGCAGCCCCCAGTACGCGGGCGGCGGCTACACCTTC
>TRBV11-2|-|TRBJ1-3|-
CASSWGGGSGNTIYF
TGTGCCAGCAGCTGGGGGGGCGGTTCTGGAAACACCATATATTTT
>TRBV2|TRBD2|TRBJ2-5|-
CASRAGGPLETQYF
TGTGCCAGCAGAGCGGGAGGGCCCCTGGAGACCCAGTACTTC
>TRBV5-4|TRBD1|TRBJ2-3|-
CASSSTGALTDTQYF
TGTGCCAGCAGTTCCACAGGGGCCCTCACAGATACGCAGTATTTT
>TRBV9|TRBD1|TRBJ1-5|-
CASSVGGTAYQPQHF
TGTGCCAGCAGCGTAGGAGGGACAGCCTATCAGCCCCAGCATTTT
>TRBV28|TRBD1|TRBJ1-2|-
CASSSKPRTGRYGYTF
TGTGCCAGCAGTTCTAAACCTCGGACAGGCCGCTATGGCTACACCTTC
>TRBV7-8|TRBD1|TRBJ1-3|-
CASSLVFRDRVDSSGNTIYF
TGTGCCAGCAGCTTAGTTTTCAGGGACAGGGTTGACTCCTCTGGAAACACCATATATTTT
>TRBV10-3|-|TRBJ2-7|-
CAISESLYEQYF
TGTGCCATCAGTGAGTCACTCTACGAGCAGTACTTC
>TRBV9|-|TRBJ2-1|-
CASSVGPSNEQFF
TGTGCCAGCAGCGTAGGGCCAAGCAATGAGCAGTTCTTC
>TRBV6-5|-|TRBJ2-7|-
CASSYGDSSYEQYF
TGTGCCAGCAGTTACGGAGACAGCTCCTACGAGCAGTACTTC
>TRBV19|TRBD2|TRBJ2-2|-
CASRIGLAGGYTGELFF
TGTGCCAGTAGGATAGGACTAGCGGGAGGTTACACCGGGGAGCTGTTTTTT
>TRBV7-9|-|TRBJ1-2|-
CASSLDSTNYGYTF
TGTGCCAGCAGCTTAGATTCAACTAACTATGGCTACACCTTC
>TRBV28|-|TRBJ1-1|-
CASSRPGEWTEAFF
TGTGCCAGCAGTCGTCCAGGGGAGTGGACTGAAGCTTTCTTT
>TRBV20-1|-|TRBJ1-1|-
CSASRGGTEAFF
TGCAGTGCTAGTAGGGGAGGTACTGAAGCTTTCTTT
>TRBV28|TRBD1|TRBJ1-1|-
CASSLGQGARWSYTEAFF
TGTGCCAGCAGTTTGGGACAGGGGGCGCGATGGTCTTACACTGAAGCTTTCTTT
>TRBV30|TRBD1|TRBJ1-5|-
CAWASGGYSNQPQHF
TGTGCCTGGGCCTCAGGGGGATATAGCAATCAGCCCCAGCATTTT
>TRBV7-9|-|TRBJ2-2|-
CASSLVPGTGELFF
TGTGCCAGCAGCTTAGTTCCGGGGACCGGGGAGCTGTTTTTT
>TRBV28|TRBD1|TRBJ1-2|-
CASRLEAGTGVYGYTF
TGTGCCAGCAGGTTGGAAGCCGGGACAGGGGTCTATGGCTACACCTTC
>TRBV7-2|TRBD2|TRBJ2-3|-
CASSLTSGRITDTQYF
TGTGCCAGCAGCTTAACTAGCGGGAGGATAACAGATACGCAGTATTTT
>TRBV2|-|TRBJ1-2|-
CASSFKQGDGYTF
TGTGCCAGCAGCTTCAAACAGGGAGATGGCTACACCTTC
>TRBV5-4|TRBD1|TRBJ2-2|once
CASRVRTGQANTGELFF
TGTGCCAGCAGGGTACGAACAGGACAGGCGAACACCGGGGAGCTGTTTTTT
>TRBV4-1|TRBD2|TRBJ2-3|-
CASTTTSGYTDTQYF
TGCGCCAGCACCACGACTAGCGGGTACACAGATACGCAGTATTTT
>TRBV28|-|TRBJ2-1|-
CASSRPGQSSSYNEQFF
TGTGCCAGCAGTAGGCCCGGACAGAGCAGCTCCTACAATGAGCAGTTCTTC
>TRBV28|-|TRBJ1-6|-
CALGGSSYNSPLHF
TGTGCCCTTGGAGGGAGTTCCTATAATTCACCCCTCCACTTT
>TRBV30|-|TRBJ1-1|-
CAWERGGTEAFF
TGTGCCTGGGAGCGTGGGGGGACTGAAGCTTTCTTT
>TRBV11-2|TRBD1|TRBJ1-6|few
CASSSTGGGYNSPLHF
TGTGCCAGCAGCTCTACAGGGGGCGGATATAATTCACCCCTCCACTTT
>TRBV6-5|-|TRBJ2-1|-
CASSRVGGFSYEQFF
TGTGCCAGCAGCCGAGTTGGGGGCTTCTCGTATGAGCAGTTCTTC
>TRBV9|-|TRBJ1-1|-
CASSAQNTEAFF
TGTGCCAGCAGCGCACAGAACACTGAAGCTTTCTTT
>TRBV25-1|-|TRBJ1-1|-
CASSEWGGAFF
TGTGCCAGCAGTGAATGGGGGGGAGCTTTCTTT
>TRBV30|-|TRBJ1-3|-
CAWSVGVPGNTIYF
TGTGCCTGGAGTGTAGGGGTTCCTGGAAACACCATATATTTT
>TRBV7-9|-|TRBJ2-2|-
CASSSSAGELFF
TGTGCCAGCAGCTCTTCCGCCGGGGAGCTGTTTTTT
>TRBV28|-|TRBJ1-4|-
CASSPNGSNNEKLFF
TGTGCCAGCAGTCCCAATGGGAGTAATAATGAAAAACTGTTTTTT